This T cell receptor (beta chain) was found in a study of beta chain features in type 1 diabetes. Regarding the study as a whole: When Type 1 diabetes patients were examined, their TCRB CDR3s proved moderately but significantly shorter in all four CD4+ subsets. The naive, central memory and Treg TCRB repertoires showed an apparent similarity that was greater among patients than among healthy donors.

Expressed TCRB transcripts were sequenced because the isolated RNA had all been reverse transcribed beforehand. The protocol was immunoSEQ multiplex PCR, while the TCRdb copy is restricted to in-frame clones and leaves out a portion. Of roughly 700,000 clones detected, 13% appear once; the ten largest clones hold 0.02% to 0.025%. This clone was found a few times. Its antigen is unknown. At the DNA level, this CDR3 is encoded by other sequences in the same sample as well. This CDR3 contains 12 residues. Trimming pared 3 bases from V and 1 base from J, leaving 3 bases between. Germline V CDR1 and CDR2: KGHSH, LQKENI.

The clonotype was recovered from a man aged 18 to 30 with type 1 diabetes. Sequencing was performed on naive CD4+ T cells from blood. This rearrangement joins TRBV18 to TRBJ1-1; D is undetermined. CDR3 in amino acids: CASSPSNTEAFF. DNA for the CDR3: TGTGCCAGCTCACCTTCGAACACTGAAGCTTTCTTT.